A selection of T cell receptor beta chains follows, all from one sample in a study of PD-1 blockade in classical Hodgkin lymphoma. Sequencing was performed with immunoSEQ multiplex PCR; in TCRdb, only in-frame clones are kept and a portion is missing. The table records more than 90,000 clones, about 89% of them present only once. The sample consisted of peripheral blood mononuclear cells (PBMCs), taken before the second cycle of nivolumab. These TCRs come from a human donor with classical Hodgkin lymphoma. The CDR3 runs from the conserved cysteine through the conserved F or W. The D gene is left open where the match is weak.

D gene	V gene	J gene	CDR3 DNA	CDR3 protein
.	TRBV28	TRBJ1-2	TGTGCCAGCAGTTGGTTGAACTATGGCTACACCTTC	CASSWLNYGYTF
.	TRBV4-3	TRBJ2-7	TGCGCCAGCAGCCAGGCCCCGGGGGACGACTACGAGCAGTACTTC	CASSQAPGDDYEQYF
.	TRBV10-3	TRBJ2-2	TGTGCCATCAGCGACTCACGAGGTCAGAACACCGGGGAGCTGTTTTTT	CAISDSRGQNTGELFF
TRBD2	TRBV19	TRBJ2-7	TGTGCCAGTAGGCGGACTAGCTCCTACGAGCAGTACTTC	CASRRTSSYEQYF
.	TRBV5-4	TRBJ2-7	TGTGCCAGCAGCTGGGACCAGGGACGGGACGAGCAGTACTTC	CASSWDQGRDEQYF
.	TRBV9	TRBJ2-3	TGTGCCAGCAGCACCAGTGGGGGAACAGATACGCAGTATTTT	CASSTSGGTDTQYF
TRBD2	TRBV19	TRBJ2-1	TGTGCCAGTAGTATTTTCGGGGGGGCCCAGGATGAGCAGTTCTTC	CASSIFGGAQDEQFF
.	TRBV5-1	TRBJ2-3	TGCGCCAGCAGCTTTCCCGGGGGCGGGGTACGCACAGATACGCAGTATTTT	CASSFPGGGVRTDTQYF
TRBD1	TRBV6-5	TRBJ1-2	TGTGCCAGCAGCCCCTCCCAGACAGGGAGTTGGGGCTACACCTTC	CASSPSQTGSWGYTF
TRBD1	TRBV27	TRBJ1-1	TGTGCCAGCAGGAAACCGCCGGGACAGGGATCAACTGAAGCTTTCTTT	CASRKPPGQGSTEAFF
.	TRBV19	TRBJ1-1	TGTGCCAGTATAACGGGTAATACTGAAGCTTTCTTT	CASITGNTEAFF
.	TRBV5-8	TRBJ1-5	TGTGCCAGCCAGGACCCACTCAATCAGCCCCAGCATTTT	CASQDPLNQPQHF
.	TRBV28	TRBJ2-7	TGTGCCAGCGGATCGGGGGCGGGCGAGCAGTACTTC	CASGSGAGEQYF
.	TRBV18	TRBJ2-6	TGTGCCAGCTCACCAGGGTCAGTTAGTTCTGGGGCCAACGTCCTGACTTTC	CASSPGSVSSGANVLTF
.	TRBV7-8	TRBJ2-7	TGTGCCAGCAGCGTCGGAGGATCAGCTACCTACGAGCAGTACTTC	CASSVGGSATYEQYF
.	TRBV1	TRBJ2-7	TGCACCAGCATCCGTCCCAGGGGACACGAGCAGTACTTC	CTSIRPRGHEQYF
.	TRBV29-1	TRBJ1-2	TGCAGCGTTTCAGACGGATTCAATGGCTACACCTTC	CSVSDGFNGYTF